The entry that follows covers one T cell receptor (beta chain) sequence. The data derive from a study of blood T cell repertoires in COVID-19. Study summary: Acute-phase and convalescent COVID-19 samples originated in the United States, Italy and Spain. Sample material is recorded as cDNA or gDNA derived from T cells, B-cell-depleted T cells, or PBMCs.

In the original workflow: Amplifying reference gene primers gave estimates of nucleated cell counts. Assay: immunoSEQ multiplex PCR; the TCRdb copy retains only in-frame clones and omits some. The DNA gave D and trimming, while V, J and clone size come from that table. Of some 240,000 clones listed, over 70% were seen once; the top ten hold about 7.2%. Per germline, CDR1 SGHTA and CDR2 FQGNSA. V lost 4 bases and J lost 8, with 17 bases in between. This CDR3 has 14 amino acids. This clonotype was sampled from a woman between 65 and 79 years old with acute or convalescent COVID-19. The V call is TRBV7-2, the J call TRBJ1-2; a possible D gene is TRBD1 (6 bases). The sequencing input was peripheral blood. The CDR3: CASSSQTQGQGYTF. As DNA, the CDR3 is TGTGCCAGCAGCTCCCAAACACAGGGTCAAGGCTACACCTTC. Full variable domain (missing parts from reference TRBV7-2 and TRBJ1-2): GAGVSQSPSNKVTEKGKDVELRCDPISGHTALYWYRQSLGQGLEFLIYFQGNSAPDKSGLPSDRFSAERTGGSVSTLTIQRTQQEDSAVYLCASSSQTQGQGYTFGSGTRLTVV.